Here is one T cell receptor beta chain with its context. This sample stems from a study of blood T cell repertoires in COVID-19. For the study at large: Collection of acute and convalescent COVID-19 samples took place in the United States, Italy and Spain. Nucleic acid was either cDNA or gDNA, and it came from T cells, B-cell-depleted T cells, or PBMCs.

Authors' data handling: Estimates of nucleated cell counts were drawn from the amplification of reference gene primers. Produced via immunoSEQ multiplex PCR; TCRdb's table is partial and in-frame only. The V and J calls and clone size are taken from that table; D and trimming were inferred from the DNA. The sample includes about 140,000 clones, 80% to 85% of them seen just once. V dropped 8 bases and J dropped 5; count of bases not matched to a gene: 15. The CDR3 runs 16 residues. The germline CDR1 and CDR2 sequences are SGHTA and FQGNSA. The genes are TRBV7-2 and TRBJ2-1; 7 nucleotides agree with TRBD2. The sample comprised peripheral blood. The origin of this receptor is a woman aged 55-69 years with acute or convalescent COVID-19. The CDR3 here is CASAHPGLAVNNEQFF. DNA for the CDR3: TGTGCCAGCGCCCACCCAGGGCTAGCGGTAAACAATGAGCAGTTCTTC. Full variable domain (outside the CDR3, taken from reference TRBV7-2 and TRBJ2-1): GAGVSQSPSNKVTEKGKDVELRCDPISGHTALYWYRQSLGQGLEFLIYFQGNSAPDKSGLPSDRFSAERTGGSVSTLTIQRTQQEDSAVYLCASAHPGLAVNNEQFFGPGTRLTVL.